A selection of T cell receptor beta chains follows, all from one sample in a study of blood T cell repertoires in COVID-19. Profiling relied on immunoSEQ multiplex PCR, and the TCRdb table lists in-frame clones only, not all of them. The profile shows around 160,000 clones, over 80% of them singletons. Sequencing was performed on peripheral blood. These TCRs come from a woman in her 40s with active or convalescent COVID-19. The CDR3 runs from the conserved cysteine through the conserved F or W. A D gene is named only where the DNA matches it firmly. Clone size, where shown, is once, few, many, or a class for clones that have expanded.

CDR3nt,CDR3aa,abundance,j_gene,v_gene,len,d_gene
TGTGCCAGCTCCCCGCAGGGGTCAGGCACTGAAGCTTTCTTT,CASSPQGSGTEAFF,.,TRBJ1-1,TRBV18,14,.
TGTGCCAGTAGTACCATTAGCGGGGGGGCCTACAATGAGCAGTTCTTC,CASSTISGGAYNEQFF,once,TRBJ2-1,TRBV19,16,TRBD2
TGTGCCAGCAGTTACTCGACTAGATGGCAGCCCCAGCATTTT,CASSYSTRWQPQHF,.,TRBJ1-5,TRBV6-2/TRBV6-3,14,.
TGTGCCAGTAGTGAGAGGGGGCCTGGCTACACCTTC,CASSERGPGYTF,few,TRBJ1-2,TRBV19,12,TRBD1
TGTGCCAGCAGCCGACAGGGTCATGGCTACACCTTC,CASSRQGHGYTF,.,TRBJ1-2,TRBV7-2,12,TRBD1
TGTGCCAGCAGCGTAGAGCAGGGTCGGAATTCACCCCTCCACTTT,CASSVEQGRNSPLHF,.,TRBJ1-6,TRBV2,15,.
TGTGCCAGCAGCCCCGGGGAAGGCTCTGGAAACACCATATATTTT,CASSPGEGSGNTIYF,.,TRBJ1-3,TRBV28,15,.
TGTGCCAGCAGGCTTGCGGGGGGTGGCAATCAGCCCCAGCATTTT,CASRLAGGGNQPQHF,once,TRBJ1-5,TRBV6-1,15,.
TGTGCCAGCAGCTTGGACAGGGGACAAAAACTGTTTTTT,CASSLDRGQKLFF,.,TRBJ1-4,TRBV7-2,13,TRBD1
TGTGCCAGCAGCCCCAACTCGGTCCCGACAGATACGCAGTATTTT,CASSPNSVPTDTQYF,.,TRBJ2-3,TRBV3-1/TRBV3-2,15,.
TGTGCCAGCAGCCCGGGACAGGGGATTGGGGCCAACGTCCTGACTTTC,CASSPGQGIGANVLTF,few,TRBJ2-6,TRBV11-3,16,TRBD1
TGTGCCAGCAGCCATAGTGGGGGGTACACTGAAGCTTTCTTT,CASSHSGGYTEAFF,.,TRBJ1-1,TRBV7-8,14,.
TGTGCCAGCAGCCCCAGGACAGGTAGCTCTGGGGCCAACGTCCTGACTTTC,CASSPRTGSSGANVLTF,many,TRBJ2-6,TRBV7-9,17,TRBD1
TGTGCCAGCAGACCAGGGGGTGCCCAAGAAACCCAGTACTTC,CASRPGGAQETQYF,.,TRBJ2-5,TRBV28,14,TRBD1
TGTGCCAGCAGTTCCTCCCCCGGGAGGGTTGAGTCACCCCTCCACTTT,CASSSSPGRVESPLHF,.,TRBJ1-6,TRBV27,16,.
TGTGCCAGCAGCGTAGGAGGTATGAGCGCCTATGAGCAGTTCTTC,CASSVGGMSAYEQFF,.,TRBJ2-1,TRBV9,15,.
TGCGCCAGCAGCAGGACAGCCCGACAGAGCTCCTACAATGAGCAGTTCTTC,CASSRTARQSSYNEQFF,.,TRBJ2-1,TRBV5-1,17,.
TGCAGCGCGCTGACAGGGTTTAATGAAAAACTGTTTTTT,CSALTGFNEKLFF,.,TRBJ1-4,TRBV29-1,13,TRBD1
TGTGCCAGCAGCCTGTCCGCAGGGGGCACCTACGAGCAGTACTTC,CASSLSAGGTYEQYF,.,TRBJ2-7,TRBV28,15,TRBD1
TGTGCCAGCAGTTTGTCCCCGGACAGCTGGAACACTGAAGCTTTCTTT,CASSLSPDSWNTEAFF,.,TRBJ1-1,TRBV27,16,.
TGTGCCTGGAGTGGAGGACAGGGGAAGGGCTACACCTTC,CAWSGGQGKGYTF,.,TRBJ1-2,TRBV30,13,TRBD1
TGTGCCTGGAGTTTTAGTCGCGGAGAGACCCAGTACTTC,CAWSFSRGETQYF,.,TRBJ2-5,TRBV30,13,.
TGTGCCAGCTCGCCAGCAGGGGGGAGGGAAAAACTGTTTTTT,CASSPAGGREKLFF,.,TRBJ1-4,TRBV7-8,14,TRBD1
TGTGCCAGCAGCTCATGGGGGGGACCTAAAAACATTCAGTACTTC,CASSSWGGPKNIQYF,.,TRBJ2-4,TRBV5-6,15,TRBD2
TGTGCCAGCAGTTACTCGGCCTATGGCTACACCTTC,CASSYSAYGYTF,.,TRBJ1-2,TRBV6-5,12,.
TGTGCCAGTAGTGTAGCTCGGACTGGGTCTACTGGCTACACCTTC,CASSVARTGSTGYTF,.,TRBJ1-2,TRBV19,15,.
TGCGCCAGCAGTCAATCGAACAGGAGCTCTGGAAACACCATATATTTT,CASSQSNRSSGNTIYF,.,TRBJ1-3,TRBV23-1,16,.
TGTGCCAGCAGCGGACTAGCGCAAAACATTCAGTACTTC,CASSGLAQNIQYF,.,TRBJ2-4,TRBV6-6,13,TRBD2
TGTGCCAGCAGCCAAGATTCGGGGGTGTCTTGGCTCTATGGCTACACCTTC,CASSQDSGVSWLYGYTF,once,TRBJ1-2,TRBV4-2,17,.
TGCGCCAGCAGCTTGACCCCGGTCGCCGATGGCTACACCTTC,CASSLTPVADGYTF,.,TRBJ1-2,TRBV5-1,14,.
TGTGCCAGCAGCTTAGCGGACTTATCCGCCCTGAACACCGGGGAGCTGTTTTTT,CASSLADLSALNTGELFF,.,TRBJ2-2,TRBV7-9,18,.
TGTGCCAGCAGCCAAGGGGCCTCGTCCTATGGCTACACCTTC,CASSQGASSYGYTF,.,TRBJ1-2,TRBV3-1/TRBV3-2,14,.
TGTGCCATCTCAGGGGGGCAGTCCTCTGGAAACACCATATATTTT,CAISGGQSSGNTIYF,.,TRBJ1-3,TRBV7-2,15,TRBD1
TGTGCCAGCAGTTCGGACAGGACCTTCAAGGGCTACACCTTC,CASSSDRTFKGYTF,.,TRBJ1-2,TRBV7-2,14,TRBD1
TGTGCCAGCAGATTCAGGGTTGGGGGGTCCGGTCAGCCCCAGCATTTT,CASRFRVGGSGQPQHF,.,TRBJ1-5,TRBV28,16,.
TGTGCCAGCAGTCACAGCGGGGCCTCCGAGACCCAGTACTTC,CASSHSGASETQYF,few,TRBJ2-5,TRBV3-1/TRBV3-2,14,TRBD2
TGTGCCACCAGTGATACTCGGACAGGGGGGGTGTCGGGCTACACCTTC,CATSDTRTGGVSGYTF,.,TRBJ1-2,TRBV24-1,16,TRBD1
TGTGCCAGCAGCTCGGGGGGCAGGTTTTTCAGCTCCTATAATTCACCCCTCCACTTT,CASSSGGRFFSSYNSPLHF,.,TRBJ1-6,TRBV7-2,19,.
TGTGCCAGCAGTTACTCTAGGGGGAACTATGGCTACACCTTC,CASSYSRGNYGYTF,.,TRBJ1-2,TRBV6-5,14,.